What follows are 8 T cell receptor beta chains derived from one specimen sequenced in a study of a mutant IDH1 vaccine in newly diagnosed glioma. The assay was immunoSEQ multiplex PCR, and TCRdb's table has in-frame clones only and misses some. The sample has 60,000 to 70,000 clones, around 83% seen once. The antigens of these receptors remain unknown. The time point here: week 47, end of study. In every dose of vaccine, 300 ug of mutant IDH1 20-mer peptide was given alongside topical imiquimod. The sample consisted of PBMCs, taken from a glioma patient whose treatment included an IDH1 peptide vaccine. The receptors originated from a man younger than 45 with glioma.

The chain employs TRBV2 and TRBJ2-3, with 8 bases lining up with TRBD1. The CDR3 spans 13 residues. Germline CDR1 SNHLY, CDR2 FYNNEI. V shed 6 bases, J shed 2 bases, and the junction held 1 base outside the gene matches. The CDR3 reads CASRTGVTDTQYF. CDR3 sequence (DNA): TGTGCCAGCAGGACAGGGGTCACAGATACGCAGTATTTT. Looking up the rest from reference TRBV2 and TRBJ2-3 gives the full variable domain: EPEVTQTPSHQVTQMGQEVILRCVPISNHLYFYWYRQILGQKVEFLVSFYNNEISEKSEIFDDQFSVERPDGSNFTLKIRSTKLEDSAMYFCASRTGVTDTQYFGPGTRLTVL.

The J gene is TRBJ2-2, the V gene TRBV9, with 10 bases lining up with TRBD2. After removal of 0 bases from V and 1 base from J, the junction contained 9 bases not matched to a gene. Germline values: CDR1 SGDLS, CDR2 YYNGEE. The CDR3 runs to 19 residues. CDR3 sequence reads: CASSVARGLAGVNTGELFF. The CDR3 bases are TGTGCCAGCAGCGTAGCTAGGGGGCTAGCGGGGGTGAACACCGGGGAGCTGTTTTTT.

The chain is built from TRBV6-6 and TRBJ1-2; D is possibly TRBD1 (5 bases). Germline-derived CDR1 and CDR2 are MNHNY and SVGAGI (reference sequence). This CDR3 is built from 15 residues. With 2 bases removed from V and 2 bases from J, the gap between germline ends came to 12 bases. The CDR3 DNA follows: TGTGCCAGCAGTTACAGTGCGGGGGAAAACTATGGCTACACCTTC. As protein: CASSYSAGENYGYTF.

CDR3 in DNA: TGTGCCAGCAGTTACTTGTACGAGCAGTACTTC. This sequence encodes CASSYLYEQYF. This rearrangement joins TRBV6-6 to TRBJ2-7, with D hard to call. Germline CDR1 MNHNY, CDR2 SVGAGI (reference sequence). Trimming stripped 1 base from V and 4 bases from J, with 2 bases between. This CDR3 region has 11 residues.

J is TRBJ2-1 and V is TRBV27; D is undetermined. The CDR3 runs to 12 residues. Looked up from germline, CDR1 is MNHEY and CDR2 is SMNVEV (reference sequence). The V and J ends lost 5 bases and 8 bases respectively, with 10 bases between them. CDR3 bases: TGTGCCAGCAGTCCGACGATGGATGAGCAGTTCTTC. Encoded protein: CASSPTMDEQFF.

The chain employs TRBV19 and TRBJ2-7; 11 nucleotides line up with TRBD1. This CDR3 contains 15 residues. The germline V gene has CDR1 LNHDA and CDR2 SQIVND (reference sequence). The junction had 5 bases not matched to a gene; V was cut back by 3 bases and J by 4 bases. The CDR3 reads CASSIMGDRGYEQYF. The CDR3 DNA reads TGTGCCAGTAGTATCATGGGGGACAGGGGGTACGAGCAGTACTTC.

J is TRBJ2-5 and V is TRBV5-4; 9 bases are shared with TRBD1. The trim removed 6 bases at V and 4 bases at J, leaving 10 bases unmatched. The CDR3 consists of 15 residues. Germline CDR1 is SGHNT and CDR2 is YYREEE (reference sequence). In DNA form, the CDR3 reads TGTGCCAGCAAAGCCGGGACAGGGTACAGAGAGACCCAGTACTTC. It yields the protein CASKAGTGYRETQYF. Full variable domain (rest looked up from reference TRBV5-4 and TRBJ2-5): ETGVTQSPTHLIKTRGQQVTLRCSSQSGHNTVSWYQQALGQGPQFIFQYYREEENGRGNFPPRFSGLQFPNYSSELNVNALELDDSALYLCASKAGTGYRETQYFGPGTRLLVL.

V usage is TRBV5-4 and J usage is TRBJ1-4, with 9 bases that match TRBD1. This CDR3 has 17 amino acids. Per the germline V gene, CDR1 is SGHNT and CDR2 is YYREEE (reference sequence). The ends lost 4 bases at V and 0 bases at J; junction bases unmatched: 7. CDR3 coding DNA: TGTGCCAGCAGCGACCGGGACAGGGATGCAACTAATGAAAAACTGTTTTTT. Translated, it gives CASSDRDRDATNEKLFF.